This TCR beta chain was obtained from a study of T cells in Graves' hyperthyroidism and ophthalmopathy. Recently diagnosed hyperthyroidism of less than 2 months' duration affected patients aged 18 to 65. The TCR beta CDR3 regions underwent amplification using RNA transcripts as the source. Using the HTBI primer set, a first-round RT-PCR was run on the TCR CDR3. Via MiXCR, TCRdb re-called the multiplex PCR reads, giving one row per CDR3 protein. Here the sample spans about 610,000 distinct CDR3 sequences, around 45% being singletons. Study-level results: Ophthalmopathy was distinguished from stable hyperthyroidism by 13 V-J signatures. Most expanded thyroid clonotypes above 0.001 also appeared in blood. It was a median about seven months before onset that the model predicted ophthalmopathy.

This clonotype has a count of ten or more. Antigen: not known. Germline V CDR1 and CDR2: SGHAT, FQNNGV. The V and J ends lost 5 bases and 2 bases respectively, with 15 bases between them. The CDR3 is 15 amino acids. The origin of this receptor is a woman between 18 and 29 years old with Graves' hyperthyroidism. Sequenced: peripheral blood or thyroid tissue (not recorded which). J is TRBJ2-5 and V is TRBV11-2, with a weak D call TRBD2 (6 bases). CDR3 amino acids: CASSARRVLQETQYF. The CDR3 coding sequence is TGTGCCAGCAGCGCCCGGAGGGTCCTTCAAGAGACCCAGTACTTC.